This is a list of T cell receptor beta chains from one sample in a study of T cells after yellow fever vaccination. MiXCR, applied by TCRdb to the 5' RACE reads, yields one record per CDR3 protein. The table records about 260,000 distinct CDR3 sequences, roughly 3.5% of them present only once. The source material was PBMCs, sampled 15 days after the yellow fever booster vaccination. These receptors were obtained from a man in his late teens or twenties who received the YFV17D yellow fever vaccine. The CDR3 runs from the conserved cysteine through the conserved F or W. Fields, in order: J gene, V gene, clone size, CDR3 protein. Expanded clones get a size class; other rows say once, few or many, or leave the size out.

J gene: TRBJ1-2
V gene: TRBV10-3
clone size: many
CDR3 protein: CAISGGNYGYTF

J gene: TRBJ2-3
V gene: TRBV18
clone size: many
CDR3 protein: CASSTQGTVISTDTQYF

J gene: TRBJ1-6
V gene: TRBV5-1
clone size: many
CDR3 protein: CASSLSDTGGLLGSPLHF

J gene: TRBJ1-6
V gene: TRBV7-9
clone size: many
CDR3 protein: CASSLWTVDSPLHF

J gene: TRBJ2-6
V gene: TRBV19
clone size: many
CDR3 protein: CASRPGDSGANVLTF

J gene: TRBJ1-1
V gene: TRBV6-6
clone size: NA
CDR3 protein: CASSYADRGDAFF

J gene: TRBJ1-2
V gene: TRBV5-1
clone size: many
CDR3 protein: CASSRGTDGGLNYGYTF

J gene: TRBJ2-1
V gene: TRBV3-1
clone size: few
CDR3 protein: CASSQDGRTGPSYNEQFF

J gene: TRBJ2-1
V gene: TRBV20-1
clone size: many
CDR3 protein: CSAGGPGEQFF

J gene: TRBJ1-1
V gene: TRBV7-6
clone size: many
CDR3 protein: CASSLWASTMNTEAFF

J gene: TRBJ2-5
V gene: TRBV4-1
clone size: many
CDR3 protein: CASSQQESETQYF

J gene: TRBJ2-3
V gene: TRBV6-2/TRBV6-3
clone size: many
CDR3 protein: CASRRTITDTQYF

J gene: TRBJ2-1
V gene: TRBV5-1
clone size: many
CDR3 protein: CASSLILLAGGNEQFF

J gene: TRBJ2-7
V gene: TRBV4-3
clone size: many
CDR3 protein: CASSQNLGRISYEQYF

J gene: TRBJ2-7
V gene: TRBV10-3
clone size: many
CDR3 protein: CAITPGEAYEQYF

J gene: TRBJ2-3
V gene: TRBV3-1
clone size: NA
CDR3 protein: CASSQDRTGPRELDTQYF

J gene: TRBJ1-1
V gene: TRBV6-6
clone size: few
CDR3 protein: CASNIIRGPWTEAFF

J gene: TRBJ1-3
V gene: TRBV7-2
clone size: many
CDR3 protein: CASSQGLGNTIYF

J gene: TRBJ2-7
V gene: TRBV5-1
clone size: many
CDR3 protein: CASSLLWTGNYEQYF

J gene: TRBJ2-5
V gene: TRBV7-2
clone size: many
CDR3 protein: CASSLVFNGGKETQYF

J gene: TRBJ2-1
V gene: TRBV6-2/TRBV6-3
clone size: many
CDR3 protein: CASSYSVGVRSYNEQFF

J gene: TRBJ2-7
V gene: TRBV19
clone size: many
CDR3 protein: CASSRTGDTYEQYF

J gene: TRBJ2-3
V gene: TRBV3-1
clone size: many
CDR3 protein: CASSQDMWSSTDTQYF

J gene: TRBJ2-3
V gene: TRBV24-1
clone size: NA
CDR3 protein: CATSDLPVQGSDTQYF

J gene: TRBJ2-7
V gene: TRBV4-2
clone size: many
CDR3 protein: CASSQGRSEQYF

J gene: TRBJ1-4
V gene: TRBV4-2
clone size: NA
CDR3 protein: CASSQGATNEKLFF

J gene: TRBJ2-5
V gene: TRBV6-2/TRBV6-3
clone size: many
CDR3 protein: CASSYEGFETQYF

J gene: TRBJ2-1
V gene: TRBV20-1
clone size: many
CDR3 protein: CSAVTGSDYNEQFF

J gene: TRBJ2-5
V gene: TRBV7-9
clone size: NA
CDR3 protein: CASSLVRLDVETQYF

J gene: TRBJ2-7
V gene: TRBV20-1
clone size: many
CDR3 protein: CSARALPGQGKYEQYF

J gene: TRBJ2-5
V gene: TRBV2
clone size: many
CDR3 protein: CASSPGTYQETQYF

J gene: TRBJ2-7
V gene: TRBV5-1
clone size: few
CDR3 protein: CASSLVGTGGVRALYEQYF

J gene: TRBJ2-5
V gene: TRBV7-3
clone size: many
CDR3 protein: CASSLNGGQETQYF

J gene: TRBJ2-7
V gene: TRBV6-5
clone size: many
CDR3 protein: CASSYDRGVGEQYF